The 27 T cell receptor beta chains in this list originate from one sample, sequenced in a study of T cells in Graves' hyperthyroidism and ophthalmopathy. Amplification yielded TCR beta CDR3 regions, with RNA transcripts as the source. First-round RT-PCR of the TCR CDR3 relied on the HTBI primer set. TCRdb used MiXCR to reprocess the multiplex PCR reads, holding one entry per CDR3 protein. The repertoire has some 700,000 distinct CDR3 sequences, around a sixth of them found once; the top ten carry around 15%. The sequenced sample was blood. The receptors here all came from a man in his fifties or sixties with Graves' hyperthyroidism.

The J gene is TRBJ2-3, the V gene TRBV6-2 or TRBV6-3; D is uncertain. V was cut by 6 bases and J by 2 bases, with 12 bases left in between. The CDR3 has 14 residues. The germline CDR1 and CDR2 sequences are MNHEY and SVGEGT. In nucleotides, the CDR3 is TGTGCCAGCAGGACCTTAGGTGTCACAGATACGCAGTATTTT. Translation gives CASRTLGVTDTQYF.

CDR3 sequence: CASFTPYSSGRVNEQFF. The CDR3 DNA reads as TGTGCCAGCTTTACCCCCTATTCTAGCGGGAGGGTCAATGAGCAGTTCTTC. The V and J genes are TRBV6-2 or TRBV6-3 and TRBJ2-1; the match to TRBD2 covers 12 bases. CDR3 size: 17 residues. V shed 8 bases, J shed 6 bases, and the junction held 14 bases outside the gene matches. Looked up from germline, CDR1 is MNHEY and CDR2 is SVGEGT.

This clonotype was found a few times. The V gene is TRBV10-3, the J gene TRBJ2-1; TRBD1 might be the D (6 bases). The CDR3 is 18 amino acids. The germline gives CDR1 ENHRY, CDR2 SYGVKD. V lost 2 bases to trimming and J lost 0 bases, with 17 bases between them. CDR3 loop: CAISELWTETYSYNEQFF. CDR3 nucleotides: TGTGCCATCAGTGAGCTATGGACAGAAACTTACTCCTACAATGAGCAGTTCTTC.

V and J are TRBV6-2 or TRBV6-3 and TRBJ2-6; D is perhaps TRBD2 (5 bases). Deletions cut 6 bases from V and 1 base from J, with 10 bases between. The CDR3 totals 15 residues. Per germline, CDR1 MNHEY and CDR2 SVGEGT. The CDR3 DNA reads TGTGCCAGCAGCAACGGCGGGTCTGGGGCCAACGTCCTGACTTTC. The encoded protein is CASSNGGSGANVLTF.

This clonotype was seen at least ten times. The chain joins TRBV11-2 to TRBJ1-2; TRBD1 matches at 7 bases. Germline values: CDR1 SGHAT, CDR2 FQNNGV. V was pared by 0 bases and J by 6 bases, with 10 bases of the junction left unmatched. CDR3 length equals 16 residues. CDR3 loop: CASSLDPQYTGDGYTF. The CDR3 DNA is TGTGCCAGCAGCTTAGATCCTCAGTATACAGGGGATGGCTACACCTTC. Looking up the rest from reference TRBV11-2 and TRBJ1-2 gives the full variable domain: EAGVAQSPRYKIIEKRQSVAFWCNPISGHATLYWYQQILGQGPKLLIQFQNNGVVDDSQLPKDRFSAERLKGVDSTLKIQPAKLEDSAVYLCASSLDPQYTGDGYTFGSGTRLTVV.

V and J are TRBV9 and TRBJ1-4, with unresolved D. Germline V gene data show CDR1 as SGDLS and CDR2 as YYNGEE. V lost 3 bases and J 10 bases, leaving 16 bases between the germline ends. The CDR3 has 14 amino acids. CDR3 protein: CASSGGPASGKLFF. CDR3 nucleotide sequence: TGTGCCAGCAGCGGAGGTCCGGCCTCGGGAAAACTGTTTTTT.

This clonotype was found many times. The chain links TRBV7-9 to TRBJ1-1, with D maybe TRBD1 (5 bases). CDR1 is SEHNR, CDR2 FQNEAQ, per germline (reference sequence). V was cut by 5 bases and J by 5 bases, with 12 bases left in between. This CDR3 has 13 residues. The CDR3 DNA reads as TGTGCCAGCAGCCCTCGGGACGGAACTGAAGCTTTCTTT. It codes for CASSPRDGTEAFF.

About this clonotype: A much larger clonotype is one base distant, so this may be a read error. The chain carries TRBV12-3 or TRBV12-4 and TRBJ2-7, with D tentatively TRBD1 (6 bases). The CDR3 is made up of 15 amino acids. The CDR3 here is CVSSSRTARTYEQYF. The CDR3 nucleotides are TGTGTCAGCAGCTCCCGGACAGCGCGAACCTACGAGCAGTACTTC.

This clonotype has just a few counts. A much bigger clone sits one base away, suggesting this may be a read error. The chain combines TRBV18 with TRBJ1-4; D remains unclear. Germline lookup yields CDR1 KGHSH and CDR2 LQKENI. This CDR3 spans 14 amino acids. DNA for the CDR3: TGTGCCAGCCCACCAGTCCCCACCGATGAAAAACTGTTTTTT. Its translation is CASPPVPTDEKLFF.

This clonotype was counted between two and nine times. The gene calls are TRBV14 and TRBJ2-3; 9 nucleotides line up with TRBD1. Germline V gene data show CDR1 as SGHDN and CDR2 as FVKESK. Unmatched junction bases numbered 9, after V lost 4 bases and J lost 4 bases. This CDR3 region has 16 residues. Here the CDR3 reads CASSPWDRAGADTQYF. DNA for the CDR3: TGTGCCAGCAGCCCATGGGACAGGGCTGGGGCAGATACGCAGTATTTT.

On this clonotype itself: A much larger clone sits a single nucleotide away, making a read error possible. The CDR3 sequence is CASSDGTSVAQYF. As DNA, the CDR3 is TGTGCCAGCAGTGACGGGACTAGCGTTGCTCAGTACTTC. V and J are TRBV28 and TRBJ2-5; 10 bases are shared with TRBD2. The germline V gene has CDR1 MDHEN and CDR2 SYDVKM. The trim removed 5 bases at V and 11 bases at J, leaving 8 bases unmatched. This CDR3 has 13 residues.

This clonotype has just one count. The CDR3 DNA is TGTGCCACCAGTGGGACGCTAGCGGGAGCTTACAATGAGCAGTTCTTC. Residues: CATSGTLAGAYNEQFF. The chain combines TRBV24-1 with TRBJ2-1; 10 bases are a match to TRBD2. The CDR3 contains 16 residues. The ends lost 5 bases at V and 4 bases at J; junction bases unmatched: 7. From germline, CDR1 is KGHDR and CDR2 SFDVKD.

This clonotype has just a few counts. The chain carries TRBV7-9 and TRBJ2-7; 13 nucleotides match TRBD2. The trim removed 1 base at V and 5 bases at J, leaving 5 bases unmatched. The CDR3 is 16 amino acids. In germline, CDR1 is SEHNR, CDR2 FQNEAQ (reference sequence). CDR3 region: CASSLGTSGSADEQYF. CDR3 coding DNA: TGTGCCAGCAGCTTAGGGACTAGCGGGAGTGCAGACGAGCAGTACTTC.

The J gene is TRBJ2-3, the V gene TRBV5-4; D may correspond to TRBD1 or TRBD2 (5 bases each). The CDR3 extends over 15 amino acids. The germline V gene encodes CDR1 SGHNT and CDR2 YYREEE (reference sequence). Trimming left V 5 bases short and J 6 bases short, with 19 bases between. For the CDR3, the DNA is TGTGCCAGCAGGCTCAGCGGAAGGGGTCCGGATACGCAGTATTTT. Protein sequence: CASRLSGRGPDTQYF.

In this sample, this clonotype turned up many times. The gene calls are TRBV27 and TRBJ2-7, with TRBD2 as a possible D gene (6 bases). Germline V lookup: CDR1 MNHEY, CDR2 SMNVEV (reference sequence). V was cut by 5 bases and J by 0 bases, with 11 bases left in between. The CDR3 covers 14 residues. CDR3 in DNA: TGTGCCAGCAGTCTGTCGGGAGACTCCTACGAGCAGTACTTC. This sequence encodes CASSLSGDSYEQYF.

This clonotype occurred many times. This chain's CDR3 is CASSPGATMNTEAFF. CDR3 nucleotides: TGTGCCAGCTCACCGGGGGCAACGATGAACACTGAAGCTTTCTTT. The rearrangement links TRBV18 to TRBJ1-1; D is possibly TRBD1 (6 bases). From germline, CDR1 is KGHSH and CDR2 LQKENI. V shed 3 bases and J shed 0 bases, with 11 bases lying between them. The CDR3 runs to 15 residues. Combining the CDR3 with reference TRBV18 and TRBJ1-1 gives the whole variable domain NAGVMQNPRHLVRRRGQEARLRCSPMKGHSHVYWYRQLPEEGLKFMVYLQKENIIDESGMPKERFSAEFPKEGPSILRIQQVVRGDSAAYFCASSPGATMNTEAFFGQGTRLTVV.

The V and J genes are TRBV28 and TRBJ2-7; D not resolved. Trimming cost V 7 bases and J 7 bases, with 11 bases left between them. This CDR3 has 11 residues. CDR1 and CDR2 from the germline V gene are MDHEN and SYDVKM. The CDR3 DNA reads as TGTGCCAGCACCGCCTGGTATGAGCAGTACTTC. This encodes CASTAWYEQYF.

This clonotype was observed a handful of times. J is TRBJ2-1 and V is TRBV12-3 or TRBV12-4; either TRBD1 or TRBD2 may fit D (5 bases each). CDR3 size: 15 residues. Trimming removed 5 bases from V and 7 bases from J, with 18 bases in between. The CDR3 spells CASSNNYGGRNEQFF. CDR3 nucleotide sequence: TGTGCCAGCAGTAATAATTATGGGGGTCGGAATGAGCAGTTCTTC.

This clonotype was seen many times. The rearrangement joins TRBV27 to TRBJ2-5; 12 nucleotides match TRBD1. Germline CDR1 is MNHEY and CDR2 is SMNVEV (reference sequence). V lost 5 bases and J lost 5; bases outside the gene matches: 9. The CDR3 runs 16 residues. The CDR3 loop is CASSVTGTGGRETQYF. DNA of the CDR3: TGTGCCAGCAGTGTTACCGGGACAGGGGGCAGGGAGACCCAGTACTTC.

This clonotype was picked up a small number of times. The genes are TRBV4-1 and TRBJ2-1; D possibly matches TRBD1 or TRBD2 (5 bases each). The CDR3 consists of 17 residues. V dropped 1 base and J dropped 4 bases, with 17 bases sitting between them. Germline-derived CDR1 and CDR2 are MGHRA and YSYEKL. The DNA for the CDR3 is TGCGCCAGCAGCCAAGGCAGTATGGCCGAGGGGTACAATGAGCAGTTCTTC. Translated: CASSQGSMAEGYNEQFF.

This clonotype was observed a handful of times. The CDR3, as DNA: TGTGCCAGCAGCTCATTGGAGGGGGGCATTCAGCCCCAGCATTTT. Its protein is CASSSLEGGIQPQHF. The chain recombines TRBV27 with TRBJ1-5; tentative D call: TRBD1 (6 bases). The CDR3 loop spans 15 amino acids. The germline CDR1 and CDR2 sequences are MNHEY and SMNVEV (reference sequence). Deletions cut 6 bases from V and 6 bases from J, with 18 bases between.

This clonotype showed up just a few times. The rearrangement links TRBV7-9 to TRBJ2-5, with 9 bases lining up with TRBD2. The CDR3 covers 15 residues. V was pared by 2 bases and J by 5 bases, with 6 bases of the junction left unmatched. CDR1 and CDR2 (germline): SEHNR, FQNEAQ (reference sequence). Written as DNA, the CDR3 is TGTGCCAGCAGCTTATTATTAGCGGGAGCCGAGACCCAGTACTTC. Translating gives CASSLLLAGAETQYF.

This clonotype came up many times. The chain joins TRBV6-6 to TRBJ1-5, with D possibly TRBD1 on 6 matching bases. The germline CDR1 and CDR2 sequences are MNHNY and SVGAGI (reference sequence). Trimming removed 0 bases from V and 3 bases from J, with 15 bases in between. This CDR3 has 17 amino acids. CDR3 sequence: CASSYSSPGALNQPQHF. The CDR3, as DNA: TGTGCCAGCAGTTACTCGTCCCCAGGGGCACTCAATCAGCCCCAGCATTTT.

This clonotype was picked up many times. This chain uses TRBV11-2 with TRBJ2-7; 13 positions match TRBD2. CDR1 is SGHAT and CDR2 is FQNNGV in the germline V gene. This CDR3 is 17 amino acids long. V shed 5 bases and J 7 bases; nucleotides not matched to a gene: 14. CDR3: CASSVLGLAGDFEEQYF. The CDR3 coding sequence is TGTGCCAGCAGCGTACTAGGACTAGCGGGAGACTTTGAAGAGCAGTACTTC.

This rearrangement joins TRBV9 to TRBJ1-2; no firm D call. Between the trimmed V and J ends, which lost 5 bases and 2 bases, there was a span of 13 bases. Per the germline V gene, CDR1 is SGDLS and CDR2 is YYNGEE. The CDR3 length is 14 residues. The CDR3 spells CASSEVGFNYGYTF. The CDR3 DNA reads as TGTGCCAGCAGTGAAGTTGGCTTCAACTATGGCTACACCTTC.

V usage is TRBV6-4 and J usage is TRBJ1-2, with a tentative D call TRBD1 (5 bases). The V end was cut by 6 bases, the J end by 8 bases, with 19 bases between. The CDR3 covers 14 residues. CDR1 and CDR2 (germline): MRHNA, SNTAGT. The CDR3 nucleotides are TGTGCCAGCAGAGATATAGGGACCCCGGGCGGCTACACCTTC. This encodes CASRDIGTPGGYTF.

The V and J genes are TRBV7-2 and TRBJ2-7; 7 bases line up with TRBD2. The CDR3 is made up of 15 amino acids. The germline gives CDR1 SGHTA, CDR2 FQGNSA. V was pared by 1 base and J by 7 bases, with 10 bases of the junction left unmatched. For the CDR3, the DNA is TGTGCCAGCAGCTTAGGCGGTAGCGGGCCGTTTGAGCAGTACTTC. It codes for CASSLGGSGPFEQYF.